These 30 T cell receptor beta chains were sequenced from one sample in a study of T cell repertoires in cytomegalovirus infection (dated by TCRdb to about 2019). TCRdb records Illumina HiSeq 1500 as the sequencer. TCRdb passed the public sequencing reads through fastp at Q25 and MiXCR, retaining productive beta sequences. Rows with one shared CDR3 protein collapse into an entry with the most common genes and DNA. The sample profile shows 450,000 to 650,000 distinct CDR3 sequences; around 27% of them were found once. Of the sample, 13% is held by the ten largest clones. The sample consisted of PBMCs. The receptor set was obtained from a human donor in good health (CMV status not recorded). Some clones in this sample may be carry-over from other donors' samples.

This clonotype was picked up a small number of times. The chain couples TRBV5-5 to TRBJ2-7; the match to TRBD1 covers 7 bases. Germline V gene data show CDR1 as SGHKS and CDR2 as YYEKEE (reference sequence). The CDR3 consists of 15 residues. Unmatched junction bases numbered 8, after V lost 3 bases and J lost 2 bases. CDR3 amino acids: CASSWNRGPAYEQYV. CDR3 nucleotides: TGTGCCAGCAGCTGGAACAGGGGCCCCGCCTACGAGCAGTACGTC.

This clonotype was found a few times. This chain links TRBV6-5 with TRBJ1-1; 11 nucleotides match TRBD1. The CDR3 runs 15 residues. Per the germline V gene, CDR1 is MNHEY and CDR2 is SVGAGI. After removal of 4 bases from V and 6 bases from J, the junction contained 7 bases not matched to a gene. Here the CDR3 DNA reads TGTGCCAGCAGTTTTTCACCGGGACAGGGGGCTGAAGCTTTCTTT. It codes for CASSFSPGQGAEAFF.

The rearrangement uses TRBV12-3 or TRBV12-4 and TRBJ2-2; D call uncertain. Trimming took 7 bases from V and 6 from J, leaving 9 bases between them. The CDR3 extends over 12 amino acids. CDR3 sequence (DNA): TGTGCCAGCAACGCCAACGCCGGGGAGCTGTTTTTT. Its translation is CASNANAGELFF.

This clonotype turned up a few times. V is TRBV12-3 or TRBV12-4 and J is TRBJ2-3; 8 bases are shared with TRBD2. The CDR3 length is 14 residues. V lost 5 bases and J lost 6; bases outside the gene matches: 7. The CDR3 region is CASSQLAVLDTQYF. In DNA, the CDR3 is TGTGCCAGCAGTCAACTAGCGGTCCTGGATACGCAGTATTTT.

This clonotype came up many times. The chain is built from TRBV19 and TRBJ2-1; 7 bases line up with TRBD2. Germline CDR1 and CDR2: LNHDA and SQIVND (reference sequence). The CDR3 runs to 14 residues. V was pared by 3 bases and J by 7 bases, with 6 bases of the junction left unmatched. CDR3 residues: CASSMAGAANEQFF. In nucleotides, the CDR3 is TGTGCCAGTAGTATGGCGGGAGCTGCAAATGAGCAGTTCTTC.

The rearrangement joins TRBV5-1 to TRBJ2-3; 8 nucleotides match TRBD1. The CDR3 is 16 amino acids. V lost 5 bases to trimming and J lost 4 bases; unmatched junction nucleotides: 12. In germline, CDR1 is SGHRS, CDR2 YFSETQ. The CDR3 loop reads CASSPVQGALADTQYF. As DNA, the CDR3 is TGCGCCAGCAGTCCGGTCCAGGGGGCACTGGCAGATACGCAGTATTTT.

This clonotype was found a few times. The chain employs TRBV10-3 and TRBJ2-3; 9 positions agree with TRBD2. Trimming took 4 bases from V and 1 from J; bases not matched to a gene: 3. The CDR3 is made up of 15 amino acids. Germline lookup yields CDR1 ENHRY and CDR2 SYGVKD. The CDR3 DNA reads TGTGCCATCAGTGGACAGCGGGAGGGCACAGATACGCAGTATTTT. Protein: CAISGQREGTDTQYF.

This rearrangement joins TRBV12-3 or TRBV12-4 to TRBJ2-3; perhaps TRBD2 as D (6 bases). The CDR3 totals 15 residues. V lost 1 base and J lost 3, with 11 bases in between. The CDR3 bases are TGTGCCAGCAGTTTAGGTGGCGCGGGGACAGATACGCAGTATTTT. Translating it yields CASSLGGAGTDTQYF.

This clonotype was seen once. The chain employs TRBV20-1 and TRBJ1-1; D is unresolved. There are 13 residues in the CDR3. V lost 0 bases to trimming and J lost 6 bases, with 11 bases between them. Per germline, CDR1 DFQATT and CDR2 SNEGSKA (reference sequence). DNA for the CDR3: TGCAGTGCTAGAGATTTGAGGGAGCCTGAAGCTTTCTTT. Protein product: CSARDLREPEAFF.

As DNA, the CDR3 is TGTGCCAGCAGCCCTTACGAAGGACAGGGTGGAGGGGATACGCAGTATTTT. This gives the protein CASSPYEGQGGGDTQYF. V usage is TRBV7-3 and J usage is TRBJ2-3, with 8 bases fitting TRBD1. CDR1 and CDR2 from the germline V gene are SGHTA and FQGTGA. CDR3 length: 17 amino acids. J lost 6 bases, V lost 5 bases, and 16 bases had no gene match.

This clonotype was counted between two and nine times. The chain uses TRBV14 and TRBJ2-1; no clear D gene. Trimming removed 5 bases at V and 6 bases at J, with 11 bases between. This CDR3 is 13 amino acids long. Germline lookup yields CDR1 SGHDN and CDR2 FVKESK. CDR3 residues: CASSSGVRNEQFF. For the CDR3, the DNA is TGTGCCAGCAGCAGTGGGGTACGCAATGAGCAGTTCTTC.

V gene TRBV11-3 combines with J gene TRBJ2-7, with a tentative D call TRBD2 (6 bases). The V end was cut by 7 bases, the J end by 5 bases, with 12 bases between. This CDR3 comprises 12 residues. CDR1 is SGHNT and CDR2 is YENEEA in the germline V gene. The CDR3 spells CASNPGGDEQYF. Written as DNA, the CDR3 is TGTGCCAGCAACCCCGGGGGTGACGAGCAGTACTTC.

CDR3 bases: TGTGCCAGCAGACCGGGGGGCGGGAGGGCCTCCTACAATGAGCAGTTCTTC. Its protein is CASRPGGGRASYNEQFF. The chain has TRBV6-1 and TRBJ2-1; 9 bases match TRBD2. Germline CDR1 is MNHNS and CDR2 is SASEGT. V was pared by 6 bases and J by 0 bases, with 9 bases of the junction left unmatched. The CDR3 sequence is 17 residues long.

The chain recombines TRBV25-1 with TRBJ1-2, with D hard to call. This CDR3 region has 13 residues. Germline V gene lookup returns CDR1 MGHDK and CDR2 SYGVNS. With 1 base removed from V and 8 bases from J, the gap between germline ends came to 11 bases. The CDR3 region is CASSELDIGGYTF. CDR3 bases: TGTGCCAGCAGTGAATTAGACATTGGCGGCTACACCTTC.

This clonotype occurred a few times. The chain combines TRBV19 with TRBJ2-7, with TRBD2 matching 8 bases. Per germline, CDR1 LNHDA and CDR2 SQIVND (reference sequence). Unmatched junction bases numbered 20, after V lost 7 bases and J lost 0 bases. This CDR3 comprises 19 residues. CDR3 residues: CASTTSPFDPAGVSYEQYF. The CDR3 DNA reads as TGTGCCAGTACCACGTCCCCCTTTGATCCAGCGGGAGTCTCCTACGAGCAGTACTTC.

The rearrangement joins TRBV11-2 to TRBJ2-3; D is unclear. V lost 8 bases and J 1 base, leaving 10 bases between the germline ends. Germline V gene lookup returns CDR1 SGHAT and CDR2 FQNNGV. This CDR3 has 13 amino acids. This chain's CDR3 is CASLKGGTDTQYF. The CDR3 DNA sequence: TGTGCCAGCCTAAAGGGTGGCACAGATACGCAGTATTTT.

This clonotype has more than one count but fewer than ten. V and J are TRBV2 and TRBJ1-2; D is possibly TRBD1 (5 bases). Between the trimmed V and J ends, which lost 9 bases and 2 bases, there was a span of 10 bases. The germline CDR1 and CDR2 sequences are SNHLY and FYNNEI. The CDR3 covers 12 residues. CDR3 nucleotide sequence: TGTGCCAGTGAGGAGGGGAACTATGGCTACACCTTC. Translating gives CASEEGNYGYTF.

This clonotype was found a few times. The V gene is TRBV27, the J gene TRBJ2-1; 7 nucleotides align to TRBD2. V lost 5 bases and J lost 2; bases outside the gene matches: 6. The CDR3 is 15 amino acids. CDR1 and CDR2 from the germline V gene are MNHEY and SMNVEV (reference sequence). DNA of the CDR3: TGTGCCAGCAGTCTCGAAGCGGGGCCCTACAATGAGCAGTTCTTC. The encoded protein is CASSLEAGPYNEQFF.

This clonotype was seen only a few times. The rearrangement uses TRBV7-3 and TRBJ1-6, with a tentative D call TRBD1 (5 bases). Trimming took 2 bases from V and 10 from J, leaving 9 bases between them. This CDR3 contains 13 residues. Germline CDR1 and CDR2: SGHTA and FQGTGA. CDR3 sequence (DNA): TGTGCCAGCAGCTTACAGGGTGGCTCACCCCTCCACTTT. Translation gives CASSLQGGSPLHF.

The J gene is TRBJ1-1, the V gene TRBV28; perhaps TRBD1 as D (6 bases). The CDR3 extends over 12 amino acids. V was cut by 6 bases and J by 3 bases, with 8 bases left in between. Germline V gene sequence: CDR1 MDHEN, CDR2 SYDVKM. In DNA, the CDR3 is TGTGCCAGCAGGGACAGCTACACTGAAGCTTTCTTT. Translating it yields CASRDSYTEAFF.

At least ten counts were recorded for this clonotype. V gene TRBV7-6 combines with J gene TRBJ2-3, with no clear D. Germline loops: CDR1 SGHVS, CDR2 FNYEAQ. V was clipped by 5 bases and J by 2 bases, with 11 bases between them. This CDR3 spans 14 amino acids. The CDR3 protein is CASSPGRYTDTQYF. CDR3 nucleotide sequence: TGTGCCAGCAGCCCGGGCCGTTACACAGATACGCAGTATTTT. Variable domain in full (rest from reference TRBV7-6 and TRBJ2-3): GAGVSQSPRYKVTKRGQDVALRCDPISGHVSLYWYRQALGQGPEFLTYFNYEAQQDKSGLPNDRFSAERPEGSISTLTIQRTEQRDSAMYRCASSPGRYTDTQYFGPGTRLTVL.

This clonotype was seen once. V usage is TRBV20-1 and J usage is TRBJ2-7; 15 nucleotides agree with TRBD2. From germline, CDR1 is DFQATT and CDR2 SNEGSKA (reference sequence). Trimming at V came to 6 bases and at J to 6 bases, leaving 6 bases not matched to a gene. The CDR3 totals 14 residues. The CDR3 is CSAWKGLAGGEQYF. CDR3 nucleotide sequence: TGCAGTGCATGGAAGGGACTAGCGGGGGGCGAGCAGTACTTC.

This clonotype was picked up a small number of times. This chain links TRBV5-5 with TRBJ2-3; 9 nucleotides match TRBD1. The CDR3 runs to 16 residues. V was pared by 3 bases and J by 6 bases, with 11 bases of the junction left unmatched. Germline assignment: CDR1 SGHKS and CDR2 YYEKEE (reference sequence). The CDR3, as DNA: TGTGCCAGCAGCTCGACCGGGACAGGGTCCGCCGATACGCAGTATTTT. As protein: CASSSTGTGSADTQYF.

This clonotype has a handful of counts. The chain recombines TRBV9 with TRBJ2-5; unclear D gene. The CDR3 sequence is 14 residues long. Trimming pared 4 bases from V and 0 bases from J, leaving 10 bases between. Germline V gives CDR1 SGDLS, CDR2 YYNGEE. The CDR3 spells CASSYGRYQETQYF. The CDR3 DNA is TGTGCCAGCAGCTACGGACGGTACCAAGAGACCCAGTACTTC.

This clonotype was observed at least ten times. This chain joins TRBV7-2 and TRBJ1-1; maybe TRBD1 (6 bases). V was cut by 2 bases and J by 1 base, with 11 bases left in between. The CDR3 has 15 amino acids. In germline, CDR1 is SGHTA, CDR2 FQGNSA. The CDR3 region has the DNA TGTGCCAGCAGCTTACGGGGGCGGGAGAACACTGAAGCTTTCTTT. Translation: CASSLRGRENTEAFF. Filled out from reference TRBV7-2 and TRBJ1-1, the complete variable domain reads GAGVSQSPSNKVTEKGKDVELRCDPISGHTALYWYRQSLGQGLEFLIYFQGNSAPDKSGLPSDRFSAERTGGSVSTLTIQRTQQEDSAVYLCASSLRGRENTEAFFGQGTRLTVV.

The chain combines TRBV20-1 with TRBJ2-7; tentative D call: TRBD2 (6 bases). There are 14 residues in the CDR3. Germline V CDR1 and CDR2: DFQATT, SNEGSKA (reference sequence). V lost 6 bases, J lost 1 base, and 16 bases lay in between. CDR3 DNA sequence: TGCAGTGCCCACGACGGGAGCGGGTCCTACGAGCAGTACTTC. This sequence encodes CSAHDGSGSYEQYF.

This clonotype was observed a few times. This chain connects TRBV7-2 to TRBJ2-3; possible D gene TRBD2, 6 bases. This CDR3 contains 16 residues. Deletions cut 5 bases from V and 6 bases from J, with 21 bases between. CDR1 and CDR2 from the germline V gene are SGHTA and FQGNSA. The DNA of the CDR3 is TGTGCCAGCAGCCCTAGAGGGACTTGGGGGATGGATACGCAGTATTTT. Translating gives CASSPRGTWGMDTQYF.

V is TRBV9 and J is TRBJ2-1; no clear D. Trimming cost V 3 bases and J 4 bases, with 14 bases left between them. Germline CDR1 SGDLS, CDR2 YYNGEE. This CDR3 is built from 15 residues. The CDR3 nucleotides are TGTGCCAGCAGCGCGGCCCCCGACAAGTACAATGAGCAGTTCTTC. This encodes CASSAAPDKYNEQFF.

This clonotype was seen only a few times. The DNA for the CDR3 is TGTGCCAGCAGCTGGGGGACAGGGGCTGGCTACACCTTC. Protein product: CASSWGTGAGYTF. The chain carries TRBV11-2 and TRBJ1-2, with 10 bases aligning to TRBD1. The V gene's germline CDR1 is SGHAT and CDR2 FQNNGV. The ends lost 4 bases at V and 7 bases at J; junction bases unmatched: 3. The CDR3 covers 13 residues.

The rearrangement links TRBV29-1 to TRBJ2-7, with 10 bases fitting TRBD1. After removal of 3 bases from V and 10 bases from J, the junction contained 18 bases not matched to a gene. This CDR3 is 16 amino acids long. The germline CDR1 and CDR2 sequences are SQVTM and ANQGSEA. CDR3 sequence: CSVDGPGATGGGLQYF. The CDR3 DNA is TGCAGCGTTGATGGCCCGGGGGCGACAGGGGGCGGCCTTCAGTACTTC.